The entry below gives a single T cell receptor beta chain sequence along with its context. Ten or more counts support this clonotype. The clone's antigen remains unknown. No qualities accompany the bases; no much larger clone lies one base away. These data originate in a study of blood T cells in healthy people across ages (dated by TCRdb to between 2014 and 2017). General notes on the study: In model experiments, template switching captured about one uniquely barcoded TCR beta cDNA molecule for every two T cells. The study measured age-related changes in TCR beta repertoire diversity using deep sequencing normalized with unique cDNA molecular identifiers. Using the same blood draw, the study looked at two additional independent replicas of 1 million unique cDNA reads for two donors, one aged 18 to 29 and the other aged 80 or older. Donors were grouped into four age groups: young (average approximately 16 years), middle-aged (about 38), aged (roughly 62) and long-lived (82). Results the study describes overall, beyond this receptor: There was a strong correlation between observed TCR beta diversity and the percentage of naive T cells measured by flow cytometry. The long-lived group showed more naive CD4+ T cells, fewer expanded clones and increased TCR diversity than the aged group, suggesting age selection. Total diversity estimates from one million sequenced T cells were considered lower bounds and underestimates. Observed TCR beta diversity per million T cells fell roughly linearly with age, and a significant reduction was already apparent by age around 40. Because donor CMV infection status was unknown, age-related changes in expanded clonotypes were potentially confounded. Since profiling was done on bulk unsorted PBMCs, naive and antigen-experienced compartments could not be conclusively compared.

Donors were 35 to 40 systemically healthy Caucasian individuals from Russia aged roughly 6 to 95 years. Around 9.7 milliliters of peripheral blood were collected from each donor into EDTA-treated Vacutainer tubes. Ficoll-Paque density-gradient centrifugation was used to isolate PBMCs, with at least 6.5 million per sample. Total RNA, at least 6 micrograms per sample, was extracted from PBMCs with Trizol reagent. For every donor, an aliquot of PBMCs went through flow cytometry to measure the percentages of naive CD45RAhigh/CD27high T cells. Library generation was performed with 5' RACE. Sequencing was carried out with an Illumina HiSeq 2500. A second PCR of about 6 to 11 cycles was run with a J-beta primer mix and a sample-barcoded 5' primer. A template-switch 5' adaptor carrying 12 random nucleotides introduced a unique molecular identifier onto each TCR beta cDNA molecule. Each sample yielded at least 2.5 million CDR3-containing paired-end reads. The Mint cDNA synthesis kit, primed by a TRBC-specific oligonucleotide, was used to synthesize first-strand cDNA from all RNA. Following uracil-DNA glycosylase treatment, a first 18-cycle PCR with universal primers M1SS and BC2_uni_R was performed on all cDNA. The authors' analysis ran thus. For normalization, 1 million high-quality reads, each with a distinct molecular identifier, were randomly selected from each sample. Instead of being binned into consensus sequences, reads that shared molecular identifiers were thrown out. MiTCR, run with a Q25 quality threshold and the strictest error-elimination algorithm, handled CDR3 identification, clonotype clustering and error correction. Lower-bound total TCR beta diversity was estimated with a nonparametric unseen species model using Euler transformation. TCRdb took the public reads, trimmed them with fastp at Q25, ran MiXCR for clone calling and kept in-frame beta chains. Rows are unified per CDR3 protein, each entry keeping the most common DNA and genes. The V and J calls and clone size come from TCRdb's table, not from the authors' own analysis. This sample has about 840,000 distinct CDR3 sequences in its table, and around 29% of those were observed once. The ten most abundant clones make up roughly 10% of the sample.

At the junction V is shortened by 7 bases and J by 3 bases; bases outside the gene matches: 2. CDR1 is given as SQVTM and CDR2 as ANQGSEA, both from the germline V gene. The CDR3 runs 11 residues from the cysteine to the phenylalanine. Left in the record is the CDR3 DNA by itself, 33 bases read in frame from the first base. These data were likewise used in another study, on T cells of mothers and their children. Looking at the second paper: Nine systemically healthy Caucasian individuals served as donors, namely three mothers together with their six children. cDNA synthesis used all of the extracted RNA, with approximately 1.4 ug of RNA in each 15 ul reaction. In the second PCR, sample barcodes and 2-4 random nucleotides were introduced via the M1S primer. Over 9 million TCR beta CDR3 reads came from each mother, compared with approximately 3.1 million reads from each child. Thymic selection shapes the output of TCR recombination in a similar way in related and unrelated pairs, and inherited differences have a minor effect. Normalized repertoire overlap was always found to be slightly, but never significantly, higher in related mother-child pairs than in unrelated mother-child pairs. With a sensitivity of about 100 clones per million clonotypes, no persistent microchimeric T cell clones were detected. To look for features that set related mother-child pairs apart from unrelated individuals, the researchers ran deep NGS to compare the TCR beta repertoires of mothers and children. Mothers averaged roughly 40 +/- 4 years of age and children averaged approximately 12 +/- 4 years. After adapter ligation with NEBNext reagents, the libraries were sequenced on Illumina HiSeq 2000 with 100+100 nt paired-end reads. To avoid cross-contamination, the mother libraries and the child libraries were prepared a month apart and sequenced in separate runs. For each donor, somewhere between roughly 500,000 and 2,100,000 distinct TCR beta clonotypes were identified. Naive TCR beta clonotypes were estimated from low-frequency clonotypes matched to each donor's FACS-determined naive share, without sorting.

The sample was blood. The V gene is TRBV29-1 and the J gene is TRBJ1-2; TRBD1 lines up with 7 middle nucleotides. The sequence was collected from a woman between 40 and 55 years old in good health. The CDR3 is CSDTGDYGYTF. The nucleotide sequence reads TGCAGCGATACAGGGGACTATGGCTACACCTTC.